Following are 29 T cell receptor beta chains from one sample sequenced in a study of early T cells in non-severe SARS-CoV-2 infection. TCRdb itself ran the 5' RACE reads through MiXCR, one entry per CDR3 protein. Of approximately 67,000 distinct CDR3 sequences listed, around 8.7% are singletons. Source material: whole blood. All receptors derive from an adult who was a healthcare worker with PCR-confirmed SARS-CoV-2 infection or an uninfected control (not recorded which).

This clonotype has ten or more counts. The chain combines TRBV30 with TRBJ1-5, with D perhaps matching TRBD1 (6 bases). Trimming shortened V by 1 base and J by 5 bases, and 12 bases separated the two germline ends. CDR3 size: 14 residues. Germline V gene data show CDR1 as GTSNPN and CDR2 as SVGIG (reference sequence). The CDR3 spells CAWSGGLAHQPQHF. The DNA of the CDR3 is TGTGCCTGGAGTGGGGGGCTCGCACATCAGCCCCAGCATTTT.

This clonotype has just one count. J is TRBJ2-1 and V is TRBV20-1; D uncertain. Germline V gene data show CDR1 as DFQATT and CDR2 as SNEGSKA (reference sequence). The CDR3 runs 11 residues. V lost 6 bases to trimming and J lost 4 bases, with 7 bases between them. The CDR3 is CSAAGYNEQFF. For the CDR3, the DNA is TGCAGTGCCGCTGGATACAATGAGCAGTTCTTC.

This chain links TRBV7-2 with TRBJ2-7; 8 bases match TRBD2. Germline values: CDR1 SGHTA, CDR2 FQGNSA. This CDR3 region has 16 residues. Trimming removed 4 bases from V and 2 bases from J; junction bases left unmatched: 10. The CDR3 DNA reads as TGTGCCAGCAGCTGGAGTGGGTCGGGAGGGCCCTACGAGCAGTACTTC. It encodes CASSWSGSGGPYEQYF.

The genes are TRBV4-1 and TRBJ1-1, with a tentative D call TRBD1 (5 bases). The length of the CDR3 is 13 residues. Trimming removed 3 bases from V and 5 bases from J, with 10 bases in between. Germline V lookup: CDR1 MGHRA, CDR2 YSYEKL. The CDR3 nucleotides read TGCGCCAGCAGCCACGGGGGAGGTACTGAAGCTTTCTTT. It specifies CASSHGGGTEAFF.

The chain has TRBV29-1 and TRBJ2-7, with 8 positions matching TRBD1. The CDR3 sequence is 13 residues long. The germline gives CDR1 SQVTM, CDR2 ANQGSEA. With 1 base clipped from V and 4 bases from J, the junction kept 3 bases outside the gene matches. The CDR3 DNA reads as TGCAGCGTTGAAGGACAGGGGAGATACGAGCAGTACTTC. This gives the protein CSVEGQGRYEQYF.

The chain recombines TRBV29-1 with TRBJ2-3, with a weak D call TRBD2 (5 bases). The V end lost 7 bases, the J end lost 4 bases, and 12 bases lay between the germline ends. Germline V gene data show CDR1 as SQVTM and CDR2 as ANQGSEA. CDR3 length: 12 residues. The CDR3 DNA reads TGCAGCGGGGATGAGGGAGCAGATACGCAGTATTTT. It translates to CSGDEGADTQYF.

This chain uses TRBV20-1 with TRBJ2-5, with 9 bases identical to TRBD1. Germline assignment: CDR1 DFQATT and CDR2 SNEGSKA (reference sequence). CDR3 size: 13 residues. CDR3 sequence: CTTMYRGLETQYF. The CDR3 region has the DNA TGCACTACTATGTACAGGGGGCTAGAGACCCAGTACTTC.

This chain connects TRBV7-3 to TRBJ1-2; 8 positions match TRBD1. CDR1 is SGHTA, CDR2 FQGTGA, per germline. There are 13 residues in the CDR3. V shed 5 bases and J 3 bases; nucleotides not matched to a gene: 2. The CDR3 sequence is CASSAGQDYGYTF. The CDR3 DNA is TGTGCCAGCAGCGCGGGACAGGACTATGGCTACACCTTC.

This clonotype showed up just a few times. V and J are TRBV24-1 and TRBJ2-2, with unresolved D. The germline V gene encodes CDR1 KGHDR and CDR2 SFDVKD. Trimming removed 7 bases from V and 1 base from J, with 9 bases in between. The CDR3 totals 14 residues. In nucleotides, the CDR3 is TGTGCCACCAGCTCAGTGAGGAACACCGGGGAGCTGTTTTTT. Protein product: CATSSVRNTGELFF.

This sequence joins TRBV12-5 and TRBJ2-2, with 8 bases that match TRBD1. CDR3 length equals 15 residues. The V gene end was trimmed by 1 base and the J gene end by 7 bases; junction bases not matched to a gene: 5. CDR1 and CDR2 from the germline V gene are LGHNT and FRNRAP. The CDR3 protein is CASGLAQGVGGELFF. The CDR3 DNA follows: TGTGCTAGTGGTTTGGCACAGGGGGTTGGCGGGGAGCTGTTTTTT.

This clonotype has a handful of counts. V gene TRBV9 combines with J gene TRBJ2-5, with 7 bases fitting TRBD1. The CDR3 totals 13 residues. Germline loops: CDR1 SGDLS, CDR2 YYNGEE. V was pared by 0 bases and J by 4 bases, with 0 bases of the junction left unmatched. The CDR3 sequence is CASSVGTGETQYF. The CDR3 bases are TGTGCCAGCAGCGTAGGGACAGGAGAGACCCAGTACTTC.

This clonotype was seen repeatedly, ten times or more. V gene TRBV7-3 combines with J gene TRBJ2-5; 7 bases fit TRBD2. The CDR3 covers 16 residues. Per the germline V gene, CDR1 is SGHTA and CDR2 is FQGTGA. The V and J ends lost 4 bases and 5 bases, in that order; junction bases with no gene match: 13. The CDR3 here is CASSWFGGAGPETQYF. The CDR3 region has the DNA TGTGCCAGCAGCTGGTTTGGGGGAGCGGGACCCGAGACCCAGTACTTC.

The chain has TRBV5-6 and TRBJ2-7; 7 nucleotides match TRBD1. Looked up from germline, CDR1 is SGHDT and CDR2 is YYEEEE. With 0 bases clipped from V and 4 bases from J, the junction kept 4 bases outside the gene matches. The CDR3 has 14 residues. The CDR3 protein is CASSLAFRGYEQYF. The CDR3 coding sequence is TGTGCCAGCAGCTTGGCCTTCAGGGGGTACGAGCAGTACTTC.

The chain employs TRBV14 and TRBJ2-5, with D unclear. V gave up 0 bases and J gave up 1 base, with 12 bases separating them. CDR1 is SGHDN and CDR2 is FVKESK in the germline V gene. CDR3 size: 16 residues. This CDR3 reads CASSQDVSNSQETQYF. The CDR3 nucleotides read TGTGCCAGCAGCCAAGATGTCTCGAACAGCCAAGAGACCCAGTACTTC.

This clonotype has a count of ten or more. The CDR3 sequence is CASQPRTAMNTEAFF. The DNA for the CDR3 is TGCGCCAGCCAACCTCGGACAGCAATGAACACTGAAGCTTTCTTT. The rearrangement uses TRBV5-1 and TRBJ1-1, with D possibly being TRBD1 (6 bases). V was trimmed by 7 bases and J by 0 bases, leaving 16 bases between them. In germline, CDR1 is SGHRS, CDR2 YFSETQ. The CDR3 runs 15 residues.

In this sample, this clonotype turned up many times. This CDR3 is CASSPQGAFLNEQFF. As DNA, the CDR3 is TGTGCCAGCAGTCCGCAGGGGGCCTTTCTCAATGAGCAGTTCTTC. V gene TRBV27 combines with J gene TRBJ2-1; TRBD1 agrees at 8 bases. CDR1 and CDR2 from the germline V gene are MNHEY and SMNVEV (reference sequence). V was pared by 5 bases and J by 6 bases, with 9 bases of the junction left unmatched. The CDR3 consists of 15 residues.

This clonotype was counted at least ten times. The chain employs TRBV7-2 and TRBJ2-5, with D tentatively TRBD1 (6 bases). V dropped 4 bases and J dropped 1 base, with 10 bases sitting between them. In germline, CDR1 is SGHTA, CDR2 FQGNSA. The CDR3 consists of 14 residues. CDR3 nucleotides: TGTGCCAGCAGCTGGGGGCCAACCCAAGAGACCCAGTACTTC. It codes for CASSWGPTQETQYF.

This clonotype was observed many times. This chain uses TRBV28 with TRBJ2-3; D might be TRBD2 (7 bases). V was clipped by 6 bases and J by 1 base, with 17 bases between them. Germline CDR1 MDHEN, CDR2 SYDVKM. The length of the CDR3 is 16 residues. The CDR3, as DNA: TGTGCCAGCAGCCTAGTACAGGGAGGGGGCACAGATACGCAGTATTTT. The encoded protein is CASSLVQGGGTDTQYF. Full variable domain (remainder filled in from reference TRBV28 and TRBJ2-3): DVKVTQSSRYLVKRTGEKVFLECVQDMDHENMFWYRQDPGLGLRLIYFSYDVKMKEKGDIPEGYSVSREKKERFSLILESASTNQTSMYLCASSLVQGGGTDTQYFGPGTRLTVL.

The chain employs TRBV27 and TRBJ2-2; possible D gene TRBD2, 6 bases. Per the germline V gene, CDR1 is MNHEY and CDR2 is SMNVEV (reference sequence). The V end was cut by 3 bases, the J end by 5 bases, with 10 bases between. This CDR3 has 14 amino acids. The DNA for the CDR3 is TGTGCCAGCAGTTTCACCGGGAGTACCGGGGAGCTGTTTTTT. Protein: CASSFTGSTGELFF.

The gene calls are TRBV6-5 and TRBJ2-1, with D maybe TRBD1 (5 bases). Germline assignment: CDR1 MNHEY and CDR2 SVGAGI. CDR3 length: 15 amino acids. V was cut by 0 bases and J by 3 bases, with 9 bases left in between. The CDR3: CASSYSGTGYNEQFF. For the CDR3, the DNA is TGTGCCAGCAGTTACTCTGGCACAGGCTACAATGAGCAGTTCTTC.

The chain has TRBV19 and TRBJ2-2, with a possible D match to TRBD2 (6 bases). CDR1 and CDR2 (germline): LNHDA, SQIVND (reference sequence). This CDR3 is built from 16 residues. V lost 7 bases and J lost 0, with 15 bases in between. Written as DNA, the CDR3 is TGTGCCAGTACCCCGAACGGGGGTGCGAACACCGGGGAGCTGTTTTTT. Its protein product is CASTPNGGANTGELFF.

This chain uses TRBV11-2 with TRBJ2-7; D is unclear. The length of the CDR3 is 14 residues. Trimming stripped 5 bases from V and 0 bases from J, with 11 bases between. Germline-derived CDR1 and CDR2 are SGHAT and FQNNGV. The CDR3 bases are TGTGCCAGCAGCGGGGTTACGAGCTCCTACGAGCAGTACTTC. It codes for CASSGVTSSYEQYF.

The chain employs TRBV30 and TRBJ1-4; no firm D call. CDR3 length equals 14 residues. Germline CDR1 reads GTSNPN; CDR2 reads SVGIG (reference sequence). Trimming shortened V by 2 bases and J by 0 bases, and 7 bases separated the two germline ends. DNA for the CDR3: TGTGCCTGGAGTAAGGCGCCAACTAATGAAAAACTGTTTTTT. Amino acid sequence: CAWSKAPTNEKLFF.

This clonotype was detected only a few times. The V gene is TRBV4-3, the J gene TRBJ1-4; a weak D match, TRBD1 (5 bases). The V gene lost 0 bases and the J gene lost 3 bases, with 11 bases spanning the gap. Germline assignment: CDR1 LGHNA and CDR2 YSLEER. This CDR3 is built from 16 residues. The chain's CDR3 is CASSQDGRGPNEKLFF. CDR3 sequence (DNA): TGCGCCAGCAGCCAAGATGGGAGGGGCCCTAATGAAAAACTGTTTTTT.

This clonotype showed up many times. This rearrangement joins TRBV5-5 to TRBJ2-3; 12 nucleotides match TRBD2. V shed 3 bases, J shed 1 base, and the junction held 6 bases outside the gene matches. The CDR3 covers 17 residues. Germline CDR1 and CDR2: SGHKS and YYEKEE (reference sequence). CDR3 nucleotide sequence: TGTGCCAGCAGCTCCGGACTAGCGGGAACCGGCACAGATACGCAGTATTTT. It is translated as CASSSGLAGTGTDTQYF.

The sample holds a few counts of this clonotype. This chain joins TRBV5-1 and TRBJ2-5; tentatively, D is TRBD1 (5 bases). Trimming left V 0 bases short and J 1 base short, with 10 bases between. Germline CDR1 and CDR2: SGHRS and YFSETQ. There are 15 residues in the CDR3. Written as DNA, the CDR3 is TGCGCCAGCAGCTTGGCCGTCGACAGCCAAGAGACCCAGTACTTC. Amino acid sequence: CASSLAVDSQETQYF.

As DNA, the CDR3 is TGCGCCAGCAGCTCGTCCGGGACAGGGACCTATGGCTACACCTTC. It translates to CASSSSGTGTYGYTF. J is TRBJ1-2 and V is TRBV5-1; 9 bases line up with TRBD1. The CDR3 spans 15 residues. V lost 3 bases to trimming and J lost 4 bases; unmatched junction nucleotides: 7. CDR1 is SGHRS and CDR2 is YFSETQ in the germline V gene.

The CDR3 here is CASSFRWLSTDTQYF. The CDR3 DNA is TGTGCCAGCAGCTTCCGATGGCTAAGCACAGATACGCAGTATTTT. The chain joins TRBV5-6 to TRBJ2-3; no clear D gene. V lost 2 bases and J 0 bases, leaving 10 bases between the germline ends. The CDR3 is 15 amino acids. Germline V CDR1 and CDR2: SGHDT, YYEEEE.

The CDR3 DNA reads TGCAGTGCTAGAGACGGGATAGGAACTAATGAAAAACTGTTTTTT. It specifies CSARDGIGTNEKLFF. This chain uses TRBV20-1 with TRBJ1-4; D not certain. V lost 0 bases to trimming and J lost 1 base, with 9 bases between them. There are 15 residues in the CDR3. The germline gives CDR1 DFQATT, CDR2 SNEGSKA (reference sequence).